This paragraph reports one T cell receptor (beta chain). In the authors' methods: By means of reference gene primer amplification, nucleated cell counts were estimated. The assay was immunoSEQ multiplex PCR, and TCRdb's table has in-frame clones only and misses some. V, J and clone size reflect that table, while D and trimming were determined from the DNA. The sample holds nearly 300,000 clones, about four fifths seen once. Seattle cases were enrolled at active infection and followed longitudinally. These data originate in a study of blood T cell repertoires in COVID-19. Study-level information: COVID-19 samples, acute and convalescent, were from the United States, Italy and Spain.

The clonotype originates from a human donor with COVID-19, enrolled during active disease. The donor label of this sample is uncertain. Sequencing was carried out using peripheral blood.

CDR3 sequence (DNA): TGTGCCAGTAGTATTACAGGGGGCCATGGCTACACCTTC. It codes for CASSITGGHGYTF. V usage is TRBV19 and J usage is TRBJ1-2, with 9 bases matching TRBD1. V shed 3 bases and J 6 bases; nucleotides not matched to a gene: 2. The CDR3 totals 13 residues. The V gene's germline CDR1 is LNHDA and CDR2 SQIVND (reference sequence).